This T cell receptor beta chain was sequenced for a study of blood T cell repertoires in COVID-19. Study-wide context: The study drew acute and convalescent COVID-19 samples from the United States, Italy and Spain.

The CDR3 has 11 residues. V gave up 5 bases and J gave up 5 bases, with 6 bases separating them. Germline V gene data show CDR1 as SGHTA and CDR2 as FQGNSA. The repertoire was sequenced with immunoSEQ multiplex PCR; TCRdb's copy has only in-frame clones and lacks some. This sample has around 400,000 clones, with just over 90% found just once. The study assigned cohorts using participant-reported clinical history. The V and J genes are TRBV7-2 and TRBJ2-5; no firm D call. The sequencing input was PBMCs or T cells enriched from blood (not recorded which). The receptor's source is a woman in her thirties or forties who had been exposed to COVID-19. The DNA for the CDR3 is TGTGCCAGCAGCCCAATGGAGACCCAGTACTTC. It yields the protein CASSPMETQYF.